This T cell receptor beta chain was sequenced in a study of T cell clonality in common variable immunodeficiency. Study-wide results and caveats: Compared with controls, CVID subjects had fewer shared TCRbeta clones. Fewer deletions and N-nucleotide insertions were reportedly seen in common variable immunodeficiency TCR beta sequences.

Sequencing input was equivalent genomic DNA from CVID and controls. TCRdb's table, derived via immunoSEQ multiplex PCR, lists solely in-frame clones and lacks some. Altogether 28,000 or so clones were found in the sample, and no singletons occur. Patients and controls were mostly of Caucasian heritage. All CVID subjects were on immunoglobulin replacement for at least one year. This CDR3 region has 16 residues. From germline, CDR1 is SGHTA and CDR2 FQGTGA. V lost 0 bases and J 2 bases, leaving 10 bases between the germline ends. Comment on this clone: Its antigen remains unidentified. The read comes to an end 3 residues before the CDR3 does, leaving the germline J gene to fill in the end.

The chain carries TRBV7-3 and TRBJ2-2, with D tentatively TRBD2 (7 bases). The source material was peripheral blood mononuclear cells. The clonotype comes from a human donor with common variable immunodeficiency. The CDR3 reads CASSLTGGANTGELFF. The covered CDR3 bases are TGTGCCAGCAGCTTAACGGGGGGGGCAAACACCGGGGAG.